This record concerns one T cell receptor beta chain sequence. The source of the sample is a study of T-cell reconstitution after alpha-beta-depleted transplantation in children. The CDR3 is made up of 14 amino acids. Trimming removed 6 bases from V and 5 bases from J, with 17 bases in between. Preparation of the TCRbeta library used unique molecular identifiers. TCRdb reprocessed the PCR reads via MiXCR and lists one record per CDR3 protein. Among about 200,000 distinct CDR3 sequences listed, 13% to 15% were seen once. This sequence joins TRBV12-3 or TRBV12-4 and TRBJ2-7; no clear D. This TCR was sampled from a human donor who donated a stem cell graft to a child with acute lymphoblastic leukemia. Sequenced material: PBMCs from the stem cell graft donor, taken from the stem cell graft. CDR3 sequence (DNA): TGTGCCAGCAGACGCTCGATTGCGGTTGACGAGCAGTACTTC. Protein product: CASRRSIAVDEQYF.